A single sample gave rise to the 8 T cell receptor beta chains below, sequenced in a study of technical replicates of blood from four donors. Sequencing was performed with immunoSEQ multiplex PCR; in TCRdb, only in-frame clones are kept and a portion is missing. The sample has about 56,000 clones; about 92% are singletons. The specimen was PBMCs. Source of these receptors: a human donor in good health. Some clones in this sample may be carry-over from other donors' samples.

This sequence joins TRBV11-2 and TRBJ1-2; D possibly corresponds to TRBD1 (6 bases). The CDR3 loop spans 13 amino acids. CDR1 is SGHAT and CDR2 is FQNNGV in the germline V gene. V lost 5 bases, J lost 2 bases, and 9 bases lay in between. Here the CDR3 reads CASSTDRNYGYTF. The CDR3 nucleotides read TGTGCCAGCAGCACCGACAGGAACTATGGCTACACCTTC. The entire variable domain, with the rest obtained from reference TRBV11-2 and TRBJ1-2, is as follows: EAGVAQSPRYKIIEKRQSVAFWCNPISGHATLYWYQQILGQGPKLLIQFQNNGVVDDSQLPKDRFSAERLKGVDSTLKIQPAKLEDSAVYLCASSTDRNYGYTFGSGTRLTVV.

This clone turned up a few times. The chain uses TRBV4-3 and TRBJ1-1; D is unclear. Trimming stripped 6 bases from V and 7 bases from J, with 21 bases between. Germline V gene data show CDR1 as LGHNA and CDR2 as YSLEER. This CDR3 has 15 amino acids. The CDR3 DNA sequence: TGCGCCAGCAGTCAATACACGGCGGGTGGAGTTGAAGCTTTCTTT. Its protein product is CASSQYTAGGVEAFF.

The V call is TRBV5-6, the J call TRBJ1-5; the match to TRBD1 covers 7 bases. The J segment lost 5 bases and the V segment lost 1 base, leaving 6 bases of the junction unmatched. In germline, CDR1 is SGHDT, CDR2 YYEEEE. The CDR3 extends over 15 amino acids. CDR3 protein: CASSLTGDSHQPQHF. CDR3 coding DNA: TGTGCCAGCAGCTTGACCGGGGACAGTCATCAGCCCCAGCATTTT.

This clone has a handful of counts. J is TRBJ2-7 and V is TRBV4-3; D unresolved. The CDR3 extends over 14 amino acids. Trimming took 4 bases from V and 3 from J, leaving 13 bases between them. CDR1 is LGHNA and CDR2 is YSLEER in the germline V gene. The CDR3 here is CASSPSTGFYEQYF. CDR3 in DNA: TGCGCCAGCAGCCCGAGCACCGGGTTCTACGAGCAGTACTTC.

The genes are TRBV2 and TRBJ1-4, with D perhaps matching TRBD1 (6 bases). From germline, CDR1 is SNHLY and CDR2 FYNNEI. The CDR3 consists of 14 residues. Trimming removed 6 bases at V and 4 bases at J, with 12 bases between. The CDR3 nucleotides are TGTGCCAGCAGCGGAAGGACAGTTAATGAAAAACTGTTTTTT. This codes for CASSGRTVNEKLFF.

This chain uses TRBV18 with TRBJ2-5, with no clear D. CDR1 and CDR2 from the germline V gene are KGHSH and LQKENI. This CDR3 region has 13 residues. V lost 3 bases and J 5 bases, leaving 10 bases between the germline ends. The CDR3 DNA follows: TGTGCCAGCTCACCCGGGTTCTGGGAGACCCAGTACTTC. This encodes CASSPGFWETQYF.

The chain uses TRBV4-2 and TRBJ2-1, with D unclear. CDR1 is LGHNA, CDR2 YNFKEQ, per germline. The V end was cut by 0 bases, the J end by 1 base, with 4 bases between. CDR3 length: 14 amino acids. For the CDR3, the DNA is TGTGCCAGCAGCCAAGATCTATCCTACAATGAGCAGTTCTTC. Its protein product is CASSQDLSYNEQFF.

The rearrangement uses TRBV11-2 and TRBJ2-7; the match to TRBD1 covers 9 bases. Trimming took 4 bases from V and 5 from J; bases not matched to a gene: 0. The CDR3 runs 12 residues. The germline V gene has CDR1 SGHAT and CDR2 FQNNGV. The CDR3 spells CASSWDRDEQYF. The CDR3 coding sequence is TGTGCCAGCAGCTGGGACAGGGACGAGCAGTACTTC.